A selection of T cell receptor beta chains follows, all from one sample in a study of OX40 agonist ivuxolimab in advanced cancers. TCRdb keeps only in-frame clones here, not all; method: immunoSEQ multiplex PCR. Of approximately 77,000 clones listed, 85% are singletons. The sample in question was CD4+ or CD8+ T cells sorted from blood, obtained in a trial of the OX40 agonist ivuxolimab. The origin of the receptors is an adult with an advanced solid tumor such as melanoma, head and neck, liver or kidney cancer. The CDR3 runs from the conserved cysteine through the conserved F or W.

v_gene: TRBV5-1; CDR3aa: CASSIGQGFTDTQYF
v_gene: TRBV2; CDR3aa: CASSDSTGLYGYTF
v_gene: TRBV19; CDR3aa: CASSPRDRGYEQYF
v_gene: TRBV6-5; CDR3aa: CASSSTGMNTEAFF
v_gene: TRBV6-1; CDR3aa: CASRRAGGDTDTQYF
v_gene: TRBV18; CDR3aa: CASSPPLGRDTGELFF
v_gene: TRBV18; CDR3aa: CASHRGSNTGELFF
v_gene: TRBV6-5; CDR3aa: CASTDSLSVFF
v_gene: TRBV7-3; CDR3aa: CASSFMGGGGETQYF
v_gene: TRBV7-2; CDR3aa: CASSFFRGGAYNEQFF
v_gene: TRBV10-3; CDR3aa: CAISVLSGEYSYNEQFF
v_gene: TRBV19; CDR3aa: CASSMPTGGSGNTEAFF
v_gene: TRBV5-1; CDR3aa: CASSLDRERGNTEAFF
v_gene: TRBV2; CDR3aa: CASSGQGAGNEQFF
v_gene: TRBV6-1; CDR3aa: CASSVSGDQPQHF
v_gene: TRBV28; CDR3aa: CASSLPGLNYGYTF
v_gene: TRBV5-6; CDR3aa: CASSLKQGSEKLFF
v_gene: TRBV30; CDR3aa: CAWSEQGYEQYF
v_gene: TRBV5-4; CDR3aa: CASSLGVDSNQPQHF
v_gene: TRBV19; CDR3aa: CASSIERRKGGTDTQYF
v_gene: TRBV19; CDR3aa: CASSTPPGNEAFF
v_gene: TRBV28; CDR3aa: CASSLQGTGANVLTF
v_gene: TRBV7-3; CDR3aa: CASSLTSNGGELFF
v_gene: TRBV7-6; CDR3aa: CASSLGEGGNQPQHF
v_gene: TRBV4-3; CDR3aa: CASSWGQEAQPQHF
v_gene: TRBV4-2; CDR3aa: CASSQSSGEGDTQYF
v_gene: TRBV6-1; CDR3aa: CASSEGYGTGYHEQYF
v_gene: TRBV15; CDR3aa: CATRNLGRTEAFF
v_gene: TRBV29-1; CDR3aa: CSVQDRGITDTQYF
v_gene: TRBV11-2; CDR3aa: CASSLNSFYGYTF